These 32 T cell receptor beta chains originate from one sample sequenced in a study of Graves' ophthalmopathy and Graves' hyperthyroidism. From RNA, the CDR3 regions of TCR beta chains were amplified and sequenced. HTBI primers were used in a first-round RT-PCR, which preceded a second-round multiplex PCR. A single record per CDR3 protein comes from TCRdb applying MiXCR to the multiplex PCR reads. The sample holds 240,000 or so distinct CDR3 sequences, roughly 50% seen once. Sequencing was performed on peripheral blood. The receptors here all came from an adult man with Graves' ophthalmopathy.

Worth noting for this clonotype: The conserved phenylalanine or tryptophan normally closing the CDR3 is absent here, so this likely arose from a read error. No DNA is shown, since the ends of the CDR3 on it are uncertain; the CDR3 is the one TCRdb lists. The rearrangement joins TRBV2 to TRBJ2-6; the table's D call TRBD1 went unverified against the DNA. The germline V gene encodes CDR1 SNHLY and CDR2 FYNNEI. The CDR3 has 17 residues if both end residues are counted. The CDR3 sequence is CASGSVGSPNSGANVLN.

The chain recombines TRBV20-1 with TRBJ1-1; TRBD1 is a possible D gene (6 bases). Germline V gene sequence: CDR1 DFQATT, CDR2 SNEGSKA (reference sequence). V shed 2 bases and J shed 0 bases, with 13 bases lying between them. CDR3 length equals 15 residues. The chain's CDR3 is CSARNPGTLNTEAFF. CDR3 bases: TGCAGTGCTAGAAACCCCGGGACACTGAACACTGAAGCTTTCTTT.

The chain carries TRBV19 and TRBJ1-2, with 8 bases fitting TRBD1. V gave up 8 bases and J gave up 0 bases; unmatched junction bases: 2. CDR1 is LNHDA and CDR2 is SQIVND in the germline V gene (reference sequence). CDR3 length: 13 residues. CDR3 in amino acids: CASRTGPNYGYTF. CDR3 coding DNA: TGTGCCAGTCGGACAGGGCCTAACTATGGCTACACCTTC.

The J gene is TRBJ2-3, the V gene TRBV29-1, with 10 bases that match TRBD1. The CDR3 contains 14 residues. In germline, CDR1 is SQVTM, CDR2 ANQGSEA. V shed 4 bases and J 4 bases; nucleotides not matched to a gene: 5. The CDR3 DNA sequence: TGCAGCGTTGCGGACAGGGGGAGTGCAGATACGCAGTATTTT. Protein sequence: CSVADRGSADTQYF.

This clonotype has just a few counts. V is TRBV9 and J is TRBJ2-5; D uncertain. V was cut by 5 bases and J by 4 bases, with 12 bases left in between. Per germline, CDR1 SGDLS and CDR2 YYNGEE. This CDR3 has 13 residues. CDR3 sequence reads: CASSPQLAETQYF. The CDR3 DNA reads TGTGCCAGCAGTCCCCAGCTCGCAGAGACCCAGTACTTC.

This clonotype was counted a few times. The gene calls are TRBV7-2 and TRBJ1-1; D remains unclear. The germline V and J ends were trimmed by 5 bases and 0 bases, with 16 bases remaining between them. Germline assignment: CDR1 SGHTA and CDR2 FQGNSA. CDR3 length: 16 amino acids. DNA of the CDR3: TGTGCCAGCAGCACTCAACTAGGACGGGTGAACACTGAAGCTTTCTTT. As protein: CASSTQLGRVNTEAFF. Looking up the rest from reference TRBV7-2 and TRBJ1-1 gives the full variable domain: GAGVSQSPSNKVTEKGKDVELRCDPISGHTALYWYRQSLGQGLEFLIYFQGNSAPDKSGLPSDRFSAERTGGSVSTLTIQRTQQEDSAVYLCASSTQLGRVNTEAFFGQGTRLTVV.

The table lists this clonotype with a few counts. This chain links TRBV19 with TRBJ1-2; D not resolved. CDR1 and CDR2 (germline): LNHDA, SQIVND (reference sequence). The CDR3 length is 13 residues. Trimming pared 5 bases from V and 8 bases from J, leaving 15 bases between. The CDR3, as DNA: TGTGCCAGTAGTTCCCCCCGAGGGTCGGGCTACACCTTC. Protein sequence: CASSSPRGSGYTF.

This clonotype was picked up many times. This chain connects TRBV20-1 to TRBJ1-3; D is perhaps TRBD1 (6 bases). Germline V CDR1 and CDR2: DFQATT, SNEGSKA (reference sequence). The CDR3 is 12 residues long. V was cut by 6 bases and J by 7 bases, with 13 bases left in between. As DNA, the CDR3 is TGCAGTGCCACGCAGGGGACCAACACCATATATTTT. Translated, it gives CSATQGTNTIYF.

This clonotype showed up just a few times. This chain uses TRBV7-6 with TRBJ1-6; tentative D call: TRBD1 (6 bases). V lost 1 base and J lost 7, with 11 bases in between. Germline CDR1 and CDR2: SGHVS and FNYEAQ. This CDR3 contains 15 residues. DNA of the CDR3: TGTGCCAGCAGCTTAGGCCAGGGGAAGAATTCACCCCTCCACTTT. Translating it yields CASSLGQGKNSPLHF.

This clonotype was seen a few times. The chain is built from TRBV29-1 and TRBJ2-5, with 7 bases identical to TRBD2. V dropped 1 base and J dropped 1; count of bases not matched to a gene: 3. CDR1 SQVTM and CDR2 ANQGSEA come from the germline V gene. The CDR3 has 14 residues. The CDR3 sequence: CSVEAGTIQETQYF. CDR3 in DNA: TGCAGCGTTGAAGCCGGGACTATCCAAGAGACCCAGTACTTC.

This clonotype was recorded at least ten times. The rearrangement links TRBV19 to TRBJ2-6, with D perhaps being TRBD1 or TRBD2 (5 bases each). The V gene lost 9 bases and the J gene lost 2 bases, with 14 bases spanning the gap. Germline CDR1 reads LNHDA; CDR2 reads SQIVND (reference sequence). The CDR3 spans 15 residues. The CDR3 loop is CASLELGAGANVLTF. In DNA, the CDR3 is TGTGCCAGCCTGGAGTTGGGGGCTGGGGCCAACGTCCTGACTTTC.

A remark on this clonotype: Because the CDR3 is missing its conserved closing phenylalanine or tryptophan, this is likely a read error. The limits of the CDR3 on the DNA are not certain, so only TCRdb's listed CDR3 is given. The V call is TRBV2, the J call TRBJ1-1. The CDR3 spans 8 amino acids, including both terminal residues. From germline, CDR1 is SNHLY and CDR2 FYNNEI. CDR3 residues: CASEEGFS.

The chain employs TRBV5-1 and TRBJ1-6; D may be TRBD1 (6 bases). Germline V gene lookup returns CDR1 SGHRS and CDR2 YFSETQ. V was pared by 4 bases and J by 7 bases, with 15 bases between. The CDR3 has 15 residues. DNA of the CDR3: TGCGCCAGCAGCCAGGACAGCATCTTGAATTCACCCCTCCACTTT. This translates into CASSQDSILNSPLHF.

Written as DNA, the CDR3 is TGTGCCAGCAGCTCAGGACTAGCGGGATCCAGCACAGATACGCAGTATTTT. Translating it yields CASSSGLAGSSTDTQYF. The chain employs TRBV5-4 and TRBJ2-3; 12 nucleotides match TRBD2. From germline, CDR1 is SGHNT and CDR2 YYREEE (reference sequence). This CDR3 is built from 17 residues. V was pared by 3 bases and J by 0 bases, with 5 bases of the junction left unmatched.

This clonotype occurred a few times. V gene TRBV24-1 combines with J gene TRBJ1-1, with D possibly matching TRBD1 (5 bases). The CDR3 covers 13 residues. Germline V gene data show CDR1 as KGHDR and CDR2 as SFDVKD. The V gene lost 3 bases and the J gene lost 1 base, with 5 bases spanning the gap. The CDR3, as DNA: TGTGCCACCAGTGATAGGGGGAACACTGAAGCTTTCTTT. It codes for CATSDRGNTEAFF.

The chain links TRBV10-2 to TRBJ2-7; D is undetermined. The V end lost 4 bases, the J end lost 4 bases, and 11 bases lay between the germline ends. The length of the CDR3 is 13 residues. CDR1 WSHSY and CDR2 SAAADI come from the germline V gene. The CDR3 loop reads CASSGLSRYEQYF. The CDR3 DNA follows: TGCGCCAGCAGTGGTTTGAGTCGATACGAGCAGTACTTC.

This chain uses TRBV10-3 with TRBJ2-7; 9 bases fit TRBD1. The CDR3 consists of 15 residues. V was pared by 10 bases and J by 2 bases, with 12 bases of the junction left unmatched. The germline CDR1 and CDR2 sequences are ENHRY and SYGVKD. DNA of the CDR3: TGTGCCAGCAGCCCACTATGGGACAGGGCCTACGAGCAGTACTTC. Amino acids: CASSPLWDRAYEQYF.

This clonotype has ten or more counts. The rearrangement joins TRBV25-1 to TRBJ1-2, with TRBD1 matching 7 bases. This CDR3 region has 15 residues. The J segment lost 2 bases and the V segment lost 3 bases, leaving 6 bases of the junction unmatched. CDR1 MGHDK and CDR2 SYGVNS come from the germline V gene. Written as DNA, the CDR3 is TGTGCCAGCAGTGACATACAGGGGAGGAACTATGGCTACACCTTC. Translating it yields CASSDIQGRNYGYTF.

In this sample, this clonotype turned up a few times. The chain employs TRBV7-6 and TRBJ2-5; D not certain. Germline V lookup: CDR1 SGHVS, CDR2 FNYEAQ. V was cut by 1 base and J by 7 bases, with 10 bases left in between. CDR3 size: 13 residues. The CDR3 DNA follows: TGTGCCAGCAGCTTAGGTGGGGAAGGGACCCAGTACTTC. This translates into CASSLGGEGTQYF. Together with reference TRBV7-6 and TRBJ2-5, the CDR3 gives the full variable domain: GAGVSQSPRYKVTKRGQDVALRCDPISGHVSLYWYRQALGQGPEFLTYFNYEAQQDKSGLPNDRFSAERPEGSISTLTIQRTEQRDSAMYRCASSLGGEGTQYFGPGTRLLVL.

Details on this clonotype: A junction boundary mismatches the germline segment, possibly from a read error. The chain links TRBV7-8 to TRBJ1-2; 8 nucleotides agree with TRBD1. Germline loops: CDR1 SGHVS, CDR2 FQNEAQ. The length of the CDR3 is 13 residues. The CDR3 DNA follows: TGCGCCAGCAGCCACTCAGGGGGCGATGGCTACACCTTC. It specifies CASSHSGGDGYTF. Variable domain in full (rest from reference TRBV7-8 and TRBJ1-2): GAGVSQSPRYKVAKRGQDVALRCDPISGHVSLFWYQQALGQGPEFLTYFQNEAQLDKSGLPSDRFFAERPEGSVSTLKIQRTQQEDSAVYLCASSHSGGDGYTFGSGTRLTVV.

This clonotype was counted a single time. The chain couples TRBV20-1 to TRBJ1-5; maybe TRBD1 (5 bases). The CDR3 is 14 residues long. CDR1 and CDR2 (germline): DFQATT, SNEGSKA (reference sequence). Trimming left V 2 bases short and J 2 bases short, with 10 bases between. The CDR3 sequence is CSARIGGGNQPQHF. Here the CDR3 DNA reads TGCAGTGCTAGAATCGGGGGTGGCAATCAGCCCCAGCATTTT.

This clonotype occurred a few times. The V gene is TRBV24-1, the J gene TRBJ1-1, with 7 bases identical to TRBD1. This CDR3 is 15 amino acids long. The germline gives CDR1 KGHDR, CDR2 SFDVKD. The V gene end was trimmed by 7 bases and the J gene end by 1 base; junction bases not matched to a gene: 8. The CDR3 DNA reads as TGTGCCACCAGCCCCCGGGACAGTCCGAACACTGAAGCTTTCTTT. This sequence encodes CATSPRDSPNTEAFF.

The V and J genes are TRBV29-1 and TRBJ2-3, with 7 bases lining up with TRBD1. Germline trimming cut 6 bases from V and 6 bases from J; bases unmatched to any gene: 9. This CDR3 is 13 amino acids long. In germline, CDR1 is SQVTM, CDR2 ANQGSEA. CDR3 nucleotide sequence: TGCAGCGTCCGACAGGGTGCATGGGATACGCAGTATTTT. Translated: CSVRQGAWDTQYF.

CDR3 DNA sequence: TGCGCCAGCAGCCGGGGACCCTTTGGACAGGGTAACAATCAGCCCCAGCATTTT. Translating it yields CASSRGPFGQGNNQPQHF. V is TRBV10-2 and J is TRBJ1-5; TRBD1 aligns across 8 bases. Trimming took 6 bases from V and 3 from J; bases not matched to a gene: 16. CDR3 size: 18 residues. Germline CDR1 WSHSY, CDR2 SAAADI.

This chain joins TRBV19 and TRBJ2-2; 12 bases are shared with TRBD1. Germline CDR1 reads LNHDA; CDR2 reads SQIVND (reference sequence). CDR3 length equals 19 residues. With V trimmed by 1 base and J by 0 bases, 6 bases remained unmatched. This CDR3 reads CASSIARGTGGANTGELFF. The CDR3 DNA reads as TGTGCCAGTAGTATAGCAAGGGGGACAGGGGGCGCGAACACCGGGGAGCTGTTTTTT.

The J gene is TRBJ2-7, the V gene TRBV7-3, with 11 bases aligning to TRBD2. The J call is in doubt because the DNA end fits TRBJ2-1 better. Per the germline V gene, CDR1 is SGHTA and CDR2 is FQGTGA. This CDR3 region has 15 residues. The CDR3 sequence is CASSLTSGRAGEQFF. DNA for the CDR3: TGTGCCAGCAGCTTAACTAGCGGGAGGGCCGGTGAGCAGTTCTTC.

V is TRBV19 and J is TRBJ1-6; 12 bases are a match to TRBD1. Per the germline V gene, CDR1 is LNHDA and CDR2 is SQIVND (reference sequence). The trim removed 7 bases at V and 9 bases at J, leaving 7 bases unmatched. The CDR3 contains 15 residues. The chain's CDR3 is CASTRGGQGASPLHF. CDR3 bases: TGTGCCAGTACGAGGGGGGGACAGGGGGCTTCACCCCTCCACTTT.

A few counts support this clonotype. The CDR3 loop reads CASSEGAALRNEQYF. The CDR3 coding sequence is TGTGCCAGCAGTGAAGGGGCGGCCCTTAGGAACGAGCAGTACTTC. The chain uses TRBV2 and TRBJ2-7; D remains unclear. Germline CDR1 and CDR2: SNHLY and FYNNEI. The CDR3 runs to 15 residues. Deletions cut 1 base from V and 5 bases from J, with 15 bases between.

This clonotype was seen a single time. The chain has TRBV14 and TRBJ1-4; D remains unclear. This CDR3 has 16 residues. Germline loops: CDR1 SGHDN, CDR2 FVKESK. V was trimmed by 2 bases and J by 8 bases, leaving 18 bases between them. The CDR3 region has the DNA TGTGCCAGCAGCCAAACTCCTTCCACGGTGGGGGAAAAACTGTTTTTT. Translated: CASSQTPSTVGEKLFF.

The CDR3 protein is CASSPGTAGELFF. CDR3 bases: TGTGCCAGCAGCCCCGGGACAGCAGGGGAGCTGTTTTTT. The chain has TRBV9 and TRBJ2-2; TRBD1 matches at 7 bases. With V trimmed by 4 bases and J by 8 bases, 5 bases remained unmatched. Germline assignment: CDR1 SGDLS and CDR2 YYNGEE. The CDR3 has 13 residues.

The chain joins TRBV6-1 to TRBJ1-2; TRBD1 might be the D (6 bases). Per the germline V gene, CDR1 is MNHNS and CDR2 is SASEGT. The V end lost 7 bases, the J end lost 7 bases, and 25 bases lay between the germline ends. This CDR3 has 16 residues. CDR3 DNA: TGTGCCAGCAAACGGACCCCGGACAGTTCCGCCAGTGGCTACACCTTC. Amino acid sequence: CASKRTPDSSASGYTF.

The chain links TRBV10-1 to TRBJ2-3; no clear D. The CDR3 runs to 14 residues. Germline loops: CDR1 WNHNN, CDR2 SYGVQD (reference sequence). Trimming pared 0 bases from V and 4 bases from J, leaving 8 bases between. The CDR3: CASSESTSPDTQYF. CDR3 coding DNA: TGCGCCAGCAGTGAGTCAACTTCTCCAGATACGCAGTATTTT.